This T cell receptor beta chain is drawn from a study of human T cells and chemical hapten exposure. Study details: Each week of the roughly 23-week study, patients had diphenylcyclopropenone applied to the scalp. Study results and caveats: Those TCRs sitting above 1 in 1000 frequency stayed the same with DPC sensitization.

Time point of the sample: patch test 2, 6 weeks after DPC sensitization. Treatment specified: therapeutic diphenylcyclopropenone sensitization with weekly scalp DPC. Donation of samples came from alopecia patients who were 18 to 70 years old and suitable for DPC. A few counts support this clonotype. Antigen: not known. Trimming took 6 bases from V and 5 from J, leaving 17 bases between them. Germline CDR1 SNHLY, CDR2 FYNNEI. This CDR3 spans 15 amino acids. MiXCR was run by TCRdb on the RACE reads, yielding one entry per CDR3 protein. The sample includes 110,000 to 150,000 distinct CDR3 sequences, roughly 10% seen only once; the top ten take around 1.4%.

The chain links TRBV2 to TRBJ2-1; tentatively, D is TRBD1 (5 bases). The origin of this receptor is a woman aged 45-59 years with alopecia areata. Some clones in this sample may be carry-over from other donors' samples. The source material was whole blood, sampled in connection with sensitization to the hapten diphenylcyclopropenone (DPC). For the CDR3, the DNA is TGTGCCAGCAGACCAGGGTTAGGTTCGGACAATGAGCAGTTCTTC. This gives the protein CASRPGLGSDNEQFF.